The rows below give T cell receptor beta chains drawn from one sample of a study of OX40 agonist ivuxolimab in advanced cancers. This table comes from immunoSEQ multiplex PCR, and its TCRdb copy is limited to in-frame clones, with some not included. The sample lists about 50,000 clones; roughly 90% were seen once. The sample consisted of CD4+ or CD8+ T cells sorted from blood, taken in a trial of the OX40 agonist ivuxolimab. The receptors were gathered from an adult with an advanced solid tumor such as melanoma, head and neck, liver or kidney cancer. The CDR3 runs from the conserved cysteine through the conserved F or W. A D gene is named only where the DNA matches it firmly. The size of a clone is reported for some rows only, either as once, few or many, or as a class for expanded clones.

d_call,v_call,cdr3_length,clone_size,j_call,cdr3_nt,cdr3_aa
.,TRBV1,17,.,TRBJ1-3,TGCACCAGCAGCCAAGATCGGCCAGGCCTCTCTGGAAACACCATATATTTT,CTSSQDRPGLSGNTIYF
.,TRBV5-1,15,few,TRBJ1-1,TGCGCCAGCAGCTTGGCTCAGACCTATAACACTGAAGCTTTCTTT,CASSLAQTYNTEAFF
TRBD2,TRBV27,20,.,TRBJ2-1,TGTGCCAGCAGTGGTCCCGGGACTAGCGGGAGGGCCAGGTCCTACAATGAGCAGTTCTTC,CASSGPGTSGRARSYNEQFF
.,TRBV7-9,13,.,TRBJ2-5,TGTGCCAGCAGAAGAACTGAGGGAGAGACCCAGTACTTC,CASRRTEGETQYF
.,TRBV6-4,13,.,TRBJ2-1,TGTGCCAGCAGATTAACACCATACAATGAGCAGTTCTTC,CASRLTPYNEQFF
TRBD2,TRBV27,14,.,TRBJ2-3,TGTGCCAGCAGTCTGGGACTAGCGGGAGATACGCAGTATTTT,CASSLGLAGDTQYF
TRBD2,TRBV28,17,.,TRBJ2-3,TGTGCCAGCAGTTTACTAGGACTAGCGGGGATCACAGATACGCAGTATTTT,CASSLLGLAGITDTQYF
TRBD2,TRBV10-3,15,.,TRBJ2-2,TGTGCCATCAGTCTGACTAGCGGGGGCACCGGGGAGCTGTTTTTT,CAISLTSGGTGELFF
.,TRBV5-8,18,.,TRBJ2-3,TGTGCCAGCAGCTTGCTGTTTGGAGCCCGCACATCGGCAGATACGCAGTATTTT,CASSLLFGARTSADTQYF
.,TRBV6-6,14,.,TRBJ2-7,TGTGCCAGCAGTTCGGGCCCTCCGGGGCAGGAGCAGTACTTC,CASSSGPPGQEQYF
TRBD1,TRBV5-4,15,.,TRBJ2-2,TGTGCCAGCAGCCGGGGGACAGGGGGCGCCGGGGAGCTGTTTTTT,CASSRGTGGAGELFF
.,TRBV14,14,once,TRBJ1-2,TGTGCCAGCAGCCAACTAAGCAGGGACTATGGCTACACCTTC,CASSQLSRDYGYTF